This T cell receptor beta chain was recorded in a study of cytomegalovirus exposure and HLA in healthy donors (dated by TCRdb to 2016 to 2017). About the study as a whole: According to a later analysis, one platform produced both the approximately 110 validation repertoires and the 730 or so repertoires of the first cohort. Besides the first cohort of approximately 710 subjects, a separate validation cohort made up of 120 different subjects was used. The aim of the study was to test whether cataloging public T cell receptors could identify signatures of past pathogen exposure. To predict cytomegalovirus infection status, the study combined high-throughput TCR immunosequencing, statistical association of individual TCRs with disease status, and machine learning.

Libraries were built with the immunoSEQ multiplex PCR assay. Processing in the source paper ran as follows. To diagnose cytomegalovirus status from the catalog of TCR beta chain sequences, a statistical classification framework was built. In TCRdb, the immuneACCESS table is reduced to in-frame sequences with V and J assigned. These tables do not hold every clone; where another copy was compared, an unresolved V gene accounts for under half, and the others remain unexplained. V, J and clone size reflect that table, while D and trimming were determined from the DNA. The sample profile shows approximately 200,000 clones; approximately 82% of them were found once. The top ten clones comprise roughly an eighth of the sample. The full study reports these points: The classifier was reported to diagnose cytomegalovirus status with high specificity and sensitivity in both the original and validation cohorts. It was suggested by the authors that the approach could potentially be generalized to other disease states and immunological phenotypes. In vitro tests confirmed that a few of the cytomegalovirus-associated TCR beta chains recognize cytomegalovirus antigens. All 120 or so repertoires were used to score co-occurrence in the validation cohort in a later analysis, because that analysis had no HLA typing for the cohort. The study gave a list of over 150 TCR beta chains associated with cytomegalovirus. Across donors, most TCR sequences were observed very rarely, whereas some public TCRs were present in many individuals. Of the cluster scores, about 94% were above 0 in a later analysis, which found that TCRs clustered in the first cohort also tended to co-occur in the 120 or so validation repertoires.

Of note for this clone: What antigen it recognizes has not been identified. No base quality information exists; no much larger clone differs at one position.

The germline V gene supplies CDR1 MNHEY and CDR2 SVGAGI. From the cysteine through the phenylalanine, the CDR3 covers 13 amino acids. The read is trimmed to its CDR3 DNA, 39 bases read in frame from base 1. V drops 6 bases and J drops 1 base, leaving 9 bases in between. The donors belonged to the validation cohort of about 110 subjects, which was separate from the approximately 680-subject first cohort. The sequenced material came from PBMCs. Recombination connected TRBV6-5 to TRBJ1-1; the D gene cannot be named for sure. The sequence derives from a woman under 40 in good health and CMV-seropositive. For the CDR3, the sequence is CASRRSRNTEAFF. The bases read TGTGCCAGCAGGAGATCTAGGAACACTGAAGCTTTCTTT.